This TCR beta chain is from a study of T cells in Graves' hyperthyroidism and ophthalmopathy. If no ophthalmopathy progression occurred within 18 months, Graves' hyperthyroidism was stable. Newly diagnosed patients aged 18 to 65 had hyperthyroidism of under 2 months' duration. The study excluded patients with uncontrolled infection, other autoimmune disease, pregnancy or lactation. PBMCs were sourced from more than 9 ml fresh peripheral blood. Germline CDR1 is LGHNA and CDR2 is YSLEER. This CDR3 has 15 residues. Trimming took 3 bases from V and 4 from J; bases not matched to a gene: 6. RNA transcripts were the template for amplifying TCR beta CDR3 regions. Researchers ran a first-round RT-PCR on the TCR CDR3 using the HTBI primer set. TCRdb analysed the multiplex PCR reads with MiXCR anew, one entry per CDR3 protein. The table has around 560,000 distinct CDR3 sequences, over 15% seen once; the top ten hold roughly 18%.

The sequencing sample was made of blood. The sequence was obtained from a woman aged 18 to 35 with Graves' hyperthyroidism. The rearrangement joins TRBV4-3 to TRBJ1-1; 9 nucleotides line up with TRBD1. As DNA, the CDR3 is TGCGCCAGCAGCCACTGGACAGGGGCCGGCACTGAAGCTTTCTTT. Translated, it gives CASSHWTGAGTEAFF.